This TCR beta chain stems from a study of CD8+ T cells in alopecia areata (dated by TCRdb to the late 2010s). About the study as a whole: Treated patients were enrolled in an open-label pilot trial of oral tofacitinib at 5 to 10 mg twice daily for moderate-to-severe alopecia areata. Patients received tofacitinib for 6 to 18 months and were then followed off drug for 6 months to check for delayed response and recurrence. In both human patients and the C3H/HeJ mouse model, the study applied high-throughput TCRbeta sequencing to look at T cell clonal expansion in alopecia areata. Human TCRbeta sequencing covered scalp tissue and sorted CD4+ and CD8+ peripheral blood T cells from patchy and totalis/universalis alopecia areata patients and healthy controls. Biopsies were taken from tofacitinib-treated patients at baseline and again at 4 and 24 weeks into treatment, and several of those patients also had a later scalp biopsy. Clonality in the scalp was compared among normal scalp (n=4), patchy alopecia areata scalp (n=8), and alopecia totalis/universalis scalp (n=8). RNA was extracted with the PAXgene miRNA kit for fixed scalp, the miRNeasy kit for PBMCs, and the RNeasy kit for mouse skin. Amplification of TCRbeta CDR3 regions was done by immunoSEQ multiplex PCR using 35 Vbeta forward primers and 13 Jbeta reverse primers. Overall study outcomes, separate from this receptor: Compared with normal scalp, lesional scalp, particularly in alopecia totalis/universalis, had higher clonality and more expanded CD8+ clones, which suggests antigenic drive. TCR sequences shared between patients were less clear than in mice, possibly partly because of HLA diversity in the patient population. Unlike mouse skin, which is dominated by gammadelta T cells, normal human skin has resident alphabeta T cells that are also sequenced, and this complicates analysis of the scalp TCR repertoire.

On this clone: It has no known antigen specificity. Base qualities are not recorded, but no much larger clone differs from it by a single base.

The library was produced with the immunoSEQ multiplex PCR assay. RNA was extracted from all samples and reverse transcribed into cDNA as template for TCR sequencing. SuperScript III was used to make first-strand cDNA, primed with a 2:1 mix of oligo-dT and random hexamers. A synthetic immune receptor repertoire was used to measure amplification bias, and any remaining bias was corrected computationally. Processing in the source paper ran as follows. Raw reads were preprocessed to remove errors, and CDR3 was defined by IMGT conventions from the conserved cysteine to phenylalanine. Clonality was computed by normalizing Shannon entropy by log2 of the number of productive unique TCRs and subtracting the result from 1. CD4 or CD8 identity of scalp clones was inferred by cross-referencing scalp TCRbeta sequences with sorted blood CD4 and CD8 repertoires. This immuneACCESS table, as held by TCRdb, lists in-frame sequences with V and J called but not all clones. Of the missing ones, under half trace to an unresolved V gene in checked studies; the others have no known cause. The D gene and trimming were derived from the DNA, and the V and J assignments and clone size from that table. The sample contains about 150,000 clones, 45% to 55% of them found a single time. The ten largest account for approximately 20% of the sample.

There are 15 amino acids in the CDR3, from cysteine to phenylalanine inclusive. The entry retains the CDR3 DNA only, 45 bases that are in frame from base 1. V and J are truncated by 0 bases and 4 bases respectively, leaving an intervening sequence of 12 bases. The germline V gene provides CDR1 LGHNA and CDR2 YSLEER. The intended sense of this specimen's time point label: baseline before oral tofacitinib. Peripheral blood and lesional scalp punch biopsies were obtained from patients with alopecia areata. PBMCs were separated by density centrifugation and stained for CD3, CD4 and CD8, after which CD4+ and CD8+ T cells were sorted on a FACSAria.

The rearranged chain carries TRBV4-3 and TRBJ1-2, with TRBD1 perhaps the D gene, on 6 matching bases. This specimen was CD8+ T cells sorted from blood, taken at week 0. The sequence derives from a human donor with alopecia areata. The DNA is TGCGCCAGCAGCCAAGATCGGGGGCTTAGCTATGGCTACACCTTC. The translation is CASSQDRGLSYGYTF.